The source of this TCR beta chain is a study of blood T cells in healthy people across ages. General study results and limits: Roughly linear age-related decline in beta diversity appeared, significant by age approximately 43.

CDR1 is LGHNA, CDR2 YSLEER, per germline. The CDR3 spans 17 residues. Unmatched junction bases numbered 12, after V lost 0 bases and J lost 7 bases. Remarks on this clonotype: What it binds is not known.

The second PCR ran about 6 to 11 cycles with a sample-barcoded 5' primer and J-beta primers. TCRdb recomputed calls from the 5' RACE reads with MiXCR, one row per CDR3 protein. The data show approximately 1,700,000 distinct CDR3 sequences, with around 40% seen just once and about 21% held by the top ten. The chain couples TRBV4-3 to TRBJ2-5; TRBD1 matches at 9 bases. The source material was blood. The TCR was taken from a human donor in good health. DNA for the CDR3: TGCGCCAGCAGCCAAGATCCATCGCCGGGACAGGGCGGGACCCAGTACTTC. This gives the protein CASSQDPSPGQGGTQYF.